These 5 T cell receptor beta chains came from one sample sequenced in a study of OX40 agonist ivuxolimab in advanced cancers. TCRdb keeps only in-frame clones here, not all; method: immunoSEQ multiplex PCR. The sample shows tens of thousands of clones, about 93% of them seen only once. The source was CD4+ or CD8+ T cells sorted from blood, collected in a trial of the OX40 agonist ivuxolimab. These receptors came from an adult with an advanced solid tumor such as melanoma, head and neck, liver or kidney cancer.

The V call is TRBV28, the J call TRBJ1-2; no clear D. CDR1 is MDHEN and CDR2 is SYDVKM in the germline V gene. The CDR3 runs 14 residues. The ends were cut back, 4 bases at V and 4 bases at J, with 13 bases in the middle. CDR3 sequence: CASSSWALSYGYTF. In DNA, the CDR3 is TGTGCCAGCAGTTCGTGGGCACTGAGCTATGGCTACACCTTC.

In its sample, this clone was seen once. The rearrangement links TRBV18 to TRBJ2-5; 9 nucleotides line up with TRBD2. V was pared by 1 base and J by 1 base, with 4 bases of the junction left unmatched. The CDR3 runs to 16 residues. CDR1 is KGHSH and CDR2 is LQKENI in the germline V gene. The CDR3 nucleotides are TGTGCCAGCTCACCACGGGCTAGCGGGGCCCAAGAGACCCAGTACTTC. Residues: CASSPRASGAQETQYF.

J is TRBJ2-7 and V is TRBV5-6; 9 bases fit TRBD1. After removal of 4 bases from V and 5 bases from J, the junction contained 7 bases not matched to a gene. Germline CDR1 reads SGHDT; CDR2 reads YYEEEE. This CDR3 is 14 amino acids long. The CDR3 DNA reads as TGTGCCAGCAGCCTTGGGGGACAGGGTCACGAGCAGTACTTC. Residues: CASSLGGQGHEQYF.

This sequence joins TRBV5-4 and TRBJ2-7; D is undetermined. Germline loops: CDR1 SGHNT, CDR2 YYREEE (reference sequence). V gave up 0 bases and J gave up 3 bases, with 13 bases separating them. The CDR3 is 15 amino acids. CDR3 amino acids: CASSLGTTSSYEQYF. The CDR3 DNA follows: TGTGCCAGCAGCTTGGGGACCACTTCGAGCTACGAGCAGTACTTC.

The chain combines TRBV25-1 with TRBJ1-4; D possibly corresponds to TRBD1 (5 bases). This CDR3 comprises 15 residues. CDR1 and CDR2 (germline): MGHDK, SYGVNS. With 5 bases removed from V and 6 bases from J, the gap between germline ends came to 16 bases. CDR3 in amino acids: CASSPPGLLDEKLFF. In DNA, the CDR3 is TGTGCCAGCAGTCCTCCGGGACTGCTAGATGAAAAACTGTTTTTT.